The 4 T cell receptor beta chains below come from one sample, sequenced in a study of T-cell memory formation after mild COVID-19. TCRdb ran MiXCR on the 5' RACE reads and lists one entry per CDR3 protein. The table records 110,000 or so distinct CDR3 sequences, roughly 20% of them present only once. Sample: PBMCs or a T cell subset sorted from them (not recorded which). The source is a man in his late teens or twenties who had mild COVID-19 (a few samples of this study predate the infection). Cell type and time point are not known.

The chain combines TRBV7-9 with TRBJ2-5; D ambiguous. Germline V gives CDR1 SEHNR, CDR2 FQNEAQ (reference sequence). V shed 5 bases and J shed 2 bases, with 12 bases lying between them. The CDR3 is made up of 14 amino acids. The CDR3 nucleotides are TGTGCCAGCAGCGGCCCGGTAGTTCAAGAGACCCAGTACTTC. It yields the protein CASSGPVVQETQYF.

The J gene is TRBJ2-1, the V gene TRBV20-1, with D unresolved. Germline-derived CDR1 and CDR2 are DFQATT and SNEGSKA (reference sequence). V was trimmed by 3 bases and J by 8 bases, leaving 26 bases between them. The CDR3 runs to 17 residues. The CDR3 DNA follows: TGCAGTGCTAGTTTATCTGTAAGGTCCTCCCTCAGCGATGAGCAGTTCTTC. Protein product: CSASLSVRSSLSDEQFF.

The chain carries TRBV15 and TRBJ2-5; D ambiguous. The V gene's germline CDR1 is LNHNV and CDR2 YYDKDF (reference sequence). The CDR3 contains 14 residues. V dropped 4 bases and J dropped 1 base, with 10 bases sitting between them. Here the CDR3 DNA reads TGTGCCACCAGCATGGCCGGGTTCCAAGAGACCCAGTACTTC. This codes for CATSMAGFQETQYF.

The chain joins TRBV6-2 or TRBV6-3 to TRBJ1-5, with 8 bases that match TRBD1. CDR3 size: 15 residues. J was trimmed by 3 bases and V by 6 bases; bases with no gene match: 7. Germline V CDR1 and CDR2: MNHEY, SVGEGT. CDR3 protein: CASSTTGGLNQPQHF. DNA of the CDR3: TGTGCCAGCAGCACCACAGGGGGTCTCAATCAGCCCCAGCATTTT.